Listed below are T cell receptor beta chains from one sample, sequenced in a study of blood T cell repertoires in COVID-19. Only in-frame clones appear in the TCRdb table, and some are missing; sequencing was by immunoSEQ multiplex PCR. Here the sample spans about 92,000 clones, around 85% being singletons. Sample: peripheral blood. Source of these receptors: a human donor in a cohort sampled during active COVID-19. The CDR3 runs from the conserved cysteine through the conserved F or W. A D gene is named only where the DNA matches it firmly. Expanded clones are given a class, and other clones once, few, many or no size at all.

D gene: -; J gene: TRBJ2-2; V gene: TRBV30; clone size: -; CDR3 protein: CAWSVYGAGELFF; CDR3 DNA: TGTGCCTGGAGTGTATACGGTGCCGGGGAGCTGTTTTTT
D gene: -; J gene: TRBJ1-4; V gene: TRBV30; clone size: -; CDR3 protein: CAWRTGGEKLFF; CDR3 DNA: TGTGCCTGGAGGACGGGGGGGGAAAAACTGTTTTTT
D gene: TRBD1; J gene: TRBJ1-1; V gene: TRBV29-1; clone size: -; CDR3 protein: CSVGGRGPGTEAFF; CDR3 DNA: TGCAGCGTTGGCGGTAGGGGGCCAGGCACTGAAGCTTTCTTT
D gene: TRBD1; J gene: TRBJ2-7; V gene: TRBV18; clone size: -; CDR3 protein: CASSPPIRGQLLYF; CDR3 DNA: TGTGCCAGCTCACCACCCATCCGGGGACAGCTATTGTACTTC
D gene: -; J gene: TRBJ1-3; V gene: TRBV19; clone size: -; CDR3 protein: CASNPSAAIGNTIYF; CDR3 DNA: TGTGCCAGTAATCCTTCCGCGGCGATCGGAAACACCATATATTTT
D gene: -; J gene: TRBJ1-6; V gene: TRBV19; clone size: -; CDR3 protein: CASTNRENSPLHF; CDR3 DNA: TGTGCCAGTACGAACAGGGAAAATTCACCCCTCCACTTT
D gene: TRBD1; J gene: TRBJ1-1; V gene: TRBV28; clone size: -; CDR3 protein: CATGQGAMGTEAFF; CDR3 DNA: TGTGCCACCGGACAGGGGGCAATGGGTACTGAAGCTTTCTTT
D gene: -; J gene: TRBJ2-7; V gene: TRBV6-2/TRBV6-3; clone size: medium-sized; CDR3 protein: CASSYGGSYEQYF; CDR3 DNA: TGTGCCAGCAGTTACGGGGGGTCCTACGAGCAGTACTTC
D gene: TRBD1; J gene: TRBJ1-2; V gene: TRBV30; clone size: -; CDR3 protein: CAGNPGQGAMGYTF; CDR3 DNA: TGTGCCGGAAATCCGGGACAGGGGGCGATGGGCTACACCTTC
D gene: TRBD2; J gene: TRBJ2-7; V gene: TRBV4-1; clone size: -; CDR3 protein: CASSQGGRSSYEQYF; CDR3 DNA: TGCGCCAGCAGCCAGGGCGGGAGAAGCTCCTACGAGCAGTACTTC
D gene: TRBD2; J gene: TRBJ2-1; V gene: TRBV28; clone size: -; CDR3 protein: CASSPTSGGAFEFF; CDR3 DNA: TGTGCCAGCAGCCCGACTAGCGGGGGGGCTTTTGAGTTCTTC
D gene: -; J gene: TRBJ2-7; V gene: TRBV6-5; clone size: few; CDR3 protein: CASRQGSYEQYF; CDR3 DNA: TGTGCCAGCAGACAGGGTTCCTACGAGCAGTACTTC
D gene: -; J gene: TRBJ2-1; V gene: TRBV7-3; clone size: once; CDR3 protein: CASSLGPEQFF; CDR3 DNA: TGTGCCAGCAGCTTAGGGCCCGAGCAGTTCTTC
D gene: -; J gene: TRBJ2-1; V gene: TRBV6-1; clone size: few; CDR3 protein: CASSEQPREEQFF; CDR3 DNA: TGTGCCAGCAGTGAACAGCCGAGGGAGGAGCAGTTCTTC
D gene: -; J gene: TRBJ2-5; V gene: TRBV9; clone size: once; CDR3 protein: CASSFGTDQETQYF; CDR3 DNA: TGTGCCAGCAGCTTCGGGACTGACCAAGAGACCCAGTACTTC
D gene: -; J gene: TRBJ1-5; V gene: TRBV19; clone size: -; CDR3 protein: CASSNPGAGGRRVSNQPQHF; CDR3 DNA: TGTGCCAGTAGTAATCCGGGTGCGGGGGGACGAAGAGTAAGCAATCAGCCCCAGCATTTT
D gene: -; J gene: TRBJ1-1; V gene: TRBV2; clone size: once; CDR3 protein: CASSRDTHTEAFF; CDR3 DNA: TGTGCCAGCAGTCGGGACACCCACACTGAAGCTTTCTTT
D gene: -; J gene: TRBJ2-5; V gene: TRBV7-9; clone size: -; CDR3 protein: CASSFYRDQETQYF; CDR3 DNA: TGTGCCAGCAGCTTTTACAGGGATCAAGAGACCCAGTACTTC
D gene: -; J gene: TRBJ2-2; V gene: TRBV5-7; clone size: -; CDR3 protein: CASSFGRGGTGELFF; CDR3 DNA: TGTGCCAGCAGCTTTGGTAGGGGCGGAACCGGGGAGCTGTTTTTT
D gene: TRBD2; J gene: TRBJ2-1; V gene: TRBV5-1; clone size: -; CDR3 protein: CASSLSPGTNNEQFF; CDR3 DNA: TGCGCCAGCAGCTTGTCCCCCGGGACTAACAATGAGCAGTTCTTC
D gene: -; J gene: TRBJ1-1; V gene: TRBV7-9; clone size: -; CDR3 protein: CASSLKGGNTEAFF; CDR3 DNA: TGTGCCAGCAGCTTAAAAGGGGGGAACACTGAAGCTTTCTTT
D gene: -; J gene: TRBJ1-5; V gene: TRBV3-1/TRBV3-2; clone size: -; CDR3 protein: CASSQVLSQPQHF; CDR3 DNA: TGTGCCAGCAGCCAAGTCTTGTCTCAGCCCCAGCATTTT
D gene: TRBD2; J gene: TRBJ2-3; V gene: TRBV28; clone size: -; CDR3 protein: CASSFVLTSGRQGTDTQYF; CDR3 DNA: TGTGCCAGCAGTTTTGTTCTGACTAGCGGGAGACAAGGCACAGATACGCAGTATTTT
D gene: TRBD1; J gene: TRBJ1-5; V gene: TRBV3-1/TRBV3-2; clone size: -; CDR3 protein: CASSQGDSKNQPQHF; CDR3 DNA: TGTGCCAGCAGCCAAGGGGACAGCAAAAATCAGCCCCAGCATTTT
D gene: TRBD2; J gene: TRBJ2-2; V gene: TRBV6-6; clone size: -; CDR3 protein: CASSYSGGGPTGELFF; CDR3 DNA: TGTGCCAGCAGTTACTCCGGGGGAGGGCCCACCGGGGAGCTGTTTTTT
D gene: -; J gene: TRBJ1-3; V gene: TRBV7-2; clone size: -; CDR3 protein: CASSLRRTAGNTIYF; CDR3 DNA: TGTGCCAGCAGCTTGAGGCGGACAGCTGGAAACACCATATATTTT
D gene: -; J gene: TRBJ1-1; V gene: TRBV10-3; clone size: -; CDR3 protein: CAISESEGKAFF; CDR3 DNA: TGTGCCATCAGTGAGTCGGAGGGGAAAGCTTTCTTT
D gene: -; J gene: TRBJ1-2; V gene: TRBV27; clone size: -; CDR3 protein: CASSPSPGSFHGYTF; CDR3 DNA: TGTGCCAGCAGTCCCTCCCCAGGGTCCTTCCATGGCTACACCTTC
D gene: TRBD2; J gene: TRBJ2-3; V gene: TRBV18; clone size: once; CDR3 protein: CASSGVSGGLDTQYF; CDR3 DNA: TGTGCCAGCTCCGGGGTTAGCGGGGGTCTCGATACGCAGTATTTT
D gene: TRBD1; J gene: TRBJ2-1; V gene: TRBV4-3; clone size: -; CDR3 protein: CASSQGPGQGWNEQFF; CDR3 DNA: TGCGCCAGCAGCCAGGGACCGGGACAGGGGTGGAATGAGCAGTTCTTC
D gene: -; J gene: TRBJ2-7; V gene: TRBV2; clone size: -; CDR3 protein: CASSVEYEQYF; CDR3 DNA: TGTGCCAGCAGTGTTGAGTACGAGCAGTACTTC
D gene: -; J gene: TRBJ2-1; V gene: TRBV4-1; clone size: -; CDR3 protein: CASSQDPRLGMNEQFF; CDR3 DNA: TGCGCCAGCAGCCAAGACCCTAGACTAGGGATGAATGAGCAGTTCTTC
D gene: TRBD2; J gene: TRBJ2-7; V gene: TRBV27; clone size: -; CDR3 protein: CASRVTSGSTYEQYF; CDR3 DNA: TGTGCCAGCAGAGTTACTAGCGGGAGCACTTACGAGCAGTACTTC
D gene: -; J gene: TRBJ1-2; V gene: TRBV5-6; clone size: few; CDR3 protein: CASSDTGGNGYTF; CDR3 DNA: TGTGCCAGCAGCGATACGGGGGGGAATGGCTACACCTTC
D gene: -; J gene: TRBJ2-3; V gene: TRBV6-1; clone size: few; CDR3 protein: CASSEGTGGRGDTQYF; CDR3 DNA: TGTGCCAGCAGTGAGGGTACCGGTGGGAGAGGCGATACGCAGTATTTT
D gene: TRBD1; J gene: TRBJ1-2; V gene: TRBV6-6; clone size: -; CDR3 protein: CASTEPGQGDYGYTF; CDR3 DNA: TGTGCCAGCACCGAACCGGGACAGGGAGACTATGGCTACACCTTC
D gene: TRBD1; J gene: TRBJ2-2; V gene: TRBV9; clone size: -; CDR3 protein: CASSSDRDRAGELFF; CDR3 DNA: TGTGCCAGCAGCTCGGACAGGGATAGGGCCGGGGAGCTGTTTTTT
D gene: TRBD2; J gene: TRBJ2-2; V gene: TRBV6-1; clone size: few; CDR3 protein: CASSVGTSGGTGELFF; CDR3 DNA: TGTGCCAGCAGTGTCGGGACTAGCGGGGGCACCGGGGAGCTGTTTTTT
D gene: -; J gene: TRBJ1-2; V gene: TRBV5-1; clone size: -; CDR3 protein: CASSTGSRANYGYTF; CDR3 DNA: TGCGCCAGCAGCACCGGGAGCCGAGCTAACTATGGCTACACCTTC
D gene: -; J gene: TRBJ2-1; V gene: TRBV27; clone size: -; CDR3 protein: CASSQTTGQNNEQFF; CDR3 DNA: TGTGCCAGCAGTCAAACGACTGGACAGAACAATGAGCAGTTCTTC
D gene: TRBD1; J gene: TRBJ2-7; V gene: TRBV6-6; clone size: -; CDR3 protein: CASSLGQVYEQYF; CDR3 DNA: TGTGCCAGCAGTCTCGGACAGGTCTACGAGCAGTACTTC
D gene: TRBD2; J gene: TRBJ2-3; V gene: TRBV4-2; clone size: -; CDR3 protein: CASSHKNGGALTDTQYF; CDR3 DNA: TGTGCCAGCAGCCATAAAAACGGGGGGGCTTTAACAGATACGCAGTATTTT
D gene: -; J gene: TRBJ2-3; V gene: TRBV2; clone size: -; CDR3 protein: CASSIATDTQYF; CDR3 DNA: TGTGCCAGCAGTATCGCGACAGATACGCAGTATTTT
D gene: -; J gene: TRBJ1-2; V gene: TRBV7-8; clone size: -; CDR3 protein: CASSLDSLSYGYTF; CDR3 DNA: TGTGCCAGCAGCTTAGACAGTCTGAGCTATGGCTACACCTTC
D gene: TRBD1; J gene: TRBJ2-7; V gene: TRBV9; clone size: -; CDR3 protein: CASSVAGTANYEQYF; CDR3 DNA: TGTGCCAGCAGCGTCGCCGGGACAGCAAACTACGAGCAGTACTTC
D gene: -; J gene: TRBJ2-7; V gene: TRBV15; clone size: -; CDR3 protein: CATSRDLRLASSYEQYF; CDR3 DNA: TGTGCCACCAGCAGAGATCTTAGGCTAGCGAGCTCCTACGAGCAGTACTTC
D gene: -; J gene: TRBJ2-7; V gene: TRBV5-4; clone size: once; CDR3 protein: CASSLSRGGQEQYF; CDR3 DNA: TGTGCCAGCAGCTTGTCCAGGGGAGGGCAGGAGCAGTACTTC
D gene: -; J gene: TRBJ1-1; V gene: TRBV7-9; clone size: -; CDR3 protein: CASSTGNTEAFF; CDR3 DNA: TGTGCCAGCAGCACAGGGAACACTGAAGCTTTCTTT
D gene: TRBD2; J gene: TRBJ2-7; V gene: TRBV7-9; clone size: -; CDR3 protein: CASSLGLAGGEQYF; CDR3 DNA: TGTGCCAGCAGCCTCGGACTAGCGGGAGGCGAGCAGTACTTC
D gene: -; J gene: TRBJ2-7; V gene: TRBV6-6; clone size: -; CDR3 protein: CASSQQGSYEQYF; CDR3 DNA: TGTGCCAGCAGTCAGCAGGGATCCTACGAGCAGTACTTC
D gene: -; J gene: TRBJ2-7; V gene: TRBV4-1; clone size: -; CDR3 protein: CASSLSSYEQYF; CDR3 DNA: TGCGCCAGCAGCCTGAGCTCCTACGAGCAGTACTTC
D gene: -; J gene: TRBJ2-7; V gene: TRBV5-1; clone size: once; CDR3 protein: CASSQNSDRDEQYF; CDR3 DNA: TGCGCCAGCAGCCAAAATAGTGACCGGGACGAGCAGTACTTC